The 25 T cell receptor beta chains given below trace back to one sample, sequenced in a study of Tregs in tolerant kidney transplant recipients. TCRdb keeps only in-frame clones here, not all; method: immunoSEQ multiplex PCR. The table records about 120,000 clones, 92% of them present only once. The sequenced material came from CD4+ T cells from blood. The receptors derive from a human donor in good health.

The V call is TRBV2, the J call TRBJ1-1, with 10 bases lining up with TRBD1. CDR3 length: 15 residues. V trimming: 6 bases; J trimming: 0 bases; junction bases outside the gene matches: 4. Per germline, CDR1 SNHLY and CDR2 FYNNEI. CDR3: CASRKGQGMNTEAFF. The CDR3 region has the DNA TGTGCCAGCAGGAAGGGACAGGGGATGAACACTGAAGCTTTCTTT.

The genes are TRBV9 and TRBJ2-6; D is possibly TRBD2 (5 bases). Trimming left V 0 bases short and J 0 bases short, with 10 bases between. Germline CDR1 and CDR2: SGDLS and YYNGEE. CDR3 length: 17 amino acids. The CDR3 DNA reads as TGTGCCAGCAGCGTAGTGTCAGGAGGCTCTGGGGCCAACGTCCTGACTTTC. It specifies CASSVVSGGSGANVLTF.

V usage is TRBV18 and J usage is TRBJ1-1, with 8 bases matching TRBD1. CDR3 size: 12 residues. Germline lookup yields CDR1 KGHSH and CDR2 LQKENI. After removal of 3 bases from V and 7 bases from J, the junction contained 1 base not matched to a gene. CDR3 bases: TGTGCCAGCTCACCCGACAGGGGTGAAGCTTTCTTT. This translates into CASSPDRGEAFF.

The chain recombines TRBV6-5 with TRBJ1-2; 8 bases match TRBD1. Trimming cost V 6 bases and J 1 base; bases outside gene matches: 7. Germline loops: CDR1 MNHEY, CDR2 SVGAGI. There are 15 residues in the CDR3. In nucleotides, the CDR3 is TGTGCCAGCAGCATCACAGGGGGGGGTAACTATGGCTACACCTTC. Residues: CASSITGGGNYGYTF.

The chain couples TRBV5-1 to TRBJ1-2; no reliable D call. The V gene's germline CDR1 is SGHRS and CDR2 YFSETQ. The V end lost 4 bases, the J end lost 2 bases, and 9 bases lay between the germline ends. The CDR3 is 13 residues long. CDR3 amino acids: CASSREVNYGYTF. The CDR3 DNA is TGCGCCAGCAGCCGAGAGGTCAACTATGGCTACACCTTC.

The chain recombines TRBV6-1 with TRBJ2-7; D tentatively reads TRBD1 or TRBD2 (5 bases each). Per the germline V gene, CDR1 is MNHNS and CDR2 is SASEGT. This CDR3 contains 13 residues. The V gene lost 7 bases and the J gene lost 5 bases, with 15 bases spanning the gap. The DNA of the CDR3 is TGTGCCAGCACCCCCCGTGGGACGGACGAGCAGTACTTC. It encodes CASTPRGTDEQYF.

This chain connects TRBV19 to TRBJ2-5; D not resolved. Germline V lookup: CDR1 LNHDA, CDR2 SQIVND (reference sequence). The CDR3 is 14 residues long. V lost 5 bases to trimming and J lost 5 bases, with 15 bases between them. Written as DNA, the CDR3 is TGTGCCAGTAGTGCCGCACGGGCGGTTGAGACCCAGTACTTC. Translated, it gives CASSAARAVETQYF.

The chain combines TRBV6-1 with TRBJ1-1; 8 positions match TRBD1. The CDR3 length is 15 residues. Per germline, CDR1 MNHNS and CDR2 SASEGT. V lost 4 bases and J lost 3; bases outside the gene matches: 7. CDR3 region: CASSAPAGGHTEAFF. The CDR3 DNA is TGTGCCAGCAGTGCGCCCGCAGGGGGCCACACTGAAGCTTTCTTT.

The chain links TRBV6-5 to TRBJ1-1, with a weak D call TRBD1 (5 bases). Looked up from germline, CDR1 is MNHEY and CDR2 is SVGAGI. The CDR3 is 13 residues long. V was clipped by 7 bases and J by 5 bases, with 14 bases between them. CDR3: CASNPGTRTEAFF. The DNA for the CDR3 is TGTGCCAGCAACCCAGGGACCAGAACTGAAGCTTTCTTT.

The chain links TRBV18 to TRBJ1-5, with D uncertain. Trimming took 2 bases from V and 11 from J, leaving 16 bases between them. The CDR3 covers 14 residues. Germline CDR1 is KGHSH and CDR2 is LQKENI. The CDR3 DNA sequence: TGTGCCAGCTCACCATCGGCAGACCCCGGGACCCAGCATTTT. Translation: CASSPSADPGTQHF.

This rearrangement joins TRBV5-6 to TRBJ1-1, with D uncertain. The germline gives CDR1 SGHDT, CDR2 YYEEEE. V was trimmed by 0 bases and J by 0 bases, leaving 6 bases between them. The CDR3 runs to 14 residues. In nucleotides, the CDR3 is TGTGCCAGCAGCTTGGAGGGATTGAACACTGAAGCTTTCTTT. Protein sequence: CASSLEGLNTEAFF.

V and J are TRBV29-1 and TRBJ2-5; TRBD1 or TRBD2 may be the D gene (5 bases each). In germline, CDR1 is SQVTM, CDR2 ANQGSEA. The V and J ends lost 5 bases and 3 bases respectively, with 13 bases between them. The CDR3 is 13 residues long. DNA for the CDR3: TGCAGCGTTCGGGACGTACGAAAAGAGACCCAGTACTTC. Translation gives CSVRDVRKETQYF.

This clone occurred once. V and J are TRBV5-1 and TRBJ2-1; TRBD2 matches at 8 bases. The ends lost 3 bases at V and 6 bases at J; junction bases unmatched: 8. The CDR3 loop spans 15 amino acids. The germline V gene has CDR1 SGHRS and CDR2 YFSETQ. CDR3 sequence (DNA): TGCGCCAGCAGCTCAGCGGGAGCGAGTGTCAATGAGCAGTTCTTC. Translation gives CASSSAGASVNEQFF. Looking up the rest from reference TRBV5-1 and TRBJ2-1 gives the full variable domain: KAGVTQTPRYLIKTRGQQVTLSCSPISGHRSVSWYQQTPGQGLQFLFEYFSETQRNKGNFPGRFSGRQFSNSRSEMNVSTLELGDSALYLCASSSAGASVNEQFFGPGTRLTVL.

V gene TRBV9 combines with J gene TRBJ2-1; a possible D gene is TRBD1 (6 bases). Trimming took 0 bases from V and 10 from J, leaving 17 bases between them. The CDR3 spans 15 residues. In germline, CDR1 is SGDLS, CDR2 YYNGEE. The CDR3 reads CASSVDAGATVEQFF. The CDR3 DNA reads TGTGCCAGCAGCGTAGACGCAGGGGCGACGGTGGAGCAGTTCTTC. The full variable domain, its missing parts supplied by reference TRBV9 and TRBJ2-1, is DSGVTQTPKHLITATGQRVTLRCSPRSGDLSVYWYQQSLDQGLQFLIQYYNGEERAKGNILERFSAQQFPDLHSELNLSSLELGDSALYFCASSVDAGATVEQFFGPGTRLTVL.

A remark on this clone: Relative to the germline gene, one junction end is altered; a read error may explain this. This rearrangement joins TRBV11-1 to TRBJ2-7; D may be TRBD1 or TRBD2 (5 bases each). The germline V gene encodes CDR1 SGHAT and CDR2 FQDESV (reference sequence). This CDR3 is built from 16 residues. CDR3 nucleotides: TGTGCCAGCAGCTTGGGGGAATGGCACGCCTCCTCCGAGCAGTACTTC. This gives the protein CASSLGEWHASSEQYF.

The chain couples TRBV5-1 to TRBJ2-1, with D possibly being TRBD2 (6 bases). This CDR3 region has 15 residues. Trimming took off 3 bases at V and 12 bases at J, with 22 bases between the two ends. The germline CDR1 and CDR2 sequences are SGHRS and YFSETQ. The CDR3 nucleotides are TGCGCCAGCAGCTCCCGACTAGATCGTTTGGGGGGGCAGTTCTTC. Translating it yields CASSSRLDRLGGQFF.

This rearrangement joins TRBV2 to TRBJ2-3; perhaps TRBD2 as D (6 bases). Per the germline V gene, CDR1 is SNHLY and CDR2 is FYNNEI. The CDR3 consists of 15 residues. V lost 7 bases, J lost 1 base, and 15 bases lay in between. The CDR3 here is CASTDPSGGTDTQYF. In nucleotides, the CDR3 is TGTGCCAGCACGGACCCTTCGGGGGGCACAGATACGCAGTATTTT. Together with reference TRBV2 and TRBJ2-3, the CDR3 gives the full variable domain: EPEVTQTPSHQVTQMGQEVILRCVPISNHLYFYWYRQILGQKVEFLVSFYNNEISEKSEIFDDQFSVERPDGSNFTLKIRSTKLEDSAMYFCASTDPSGGTDTQYFGPGTRLTVL.

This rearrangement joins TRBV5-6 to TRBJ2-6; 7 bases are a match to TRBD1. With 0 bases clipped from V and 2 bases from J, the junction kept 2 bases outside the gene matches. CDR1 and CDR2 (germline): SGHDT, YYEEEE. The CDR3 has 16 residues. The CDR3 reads CASSLGTGAGANVLTF. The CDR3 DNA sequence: TGTGCCAGCAGCTTGGGCACAGGGGCTGGGGCCAACGTCCTGACTTTC.

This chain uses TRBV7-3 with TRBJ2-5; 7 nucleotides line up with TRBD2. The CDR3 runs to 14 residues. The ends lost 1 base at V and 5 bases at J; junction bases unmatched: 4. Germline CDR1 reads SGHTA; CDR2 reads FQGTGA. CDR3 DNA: TGTGCCAGCAGCTTAAGGAGCGGGGTGGAGACCCAGTACTTC. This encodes CASSLRSGVETQYF.

The CDR3 protein is CASSQDSSILNEKLFF. In DNA form, the CDR3 reads TGTGCCAGCAGCCAAGATAGTTCGATACTTAATGAAAAACTGTTTTTT. The chain has TRBV4-2 and TRBJ1-4; D unresolved. CDR1 is LGHNA and CDR2 is YNFKEQ in the germline V gene. Trimming removed 0 bases from V and 4 bases from J, with 12 bases in between. The CDR3 runs 16 residues.

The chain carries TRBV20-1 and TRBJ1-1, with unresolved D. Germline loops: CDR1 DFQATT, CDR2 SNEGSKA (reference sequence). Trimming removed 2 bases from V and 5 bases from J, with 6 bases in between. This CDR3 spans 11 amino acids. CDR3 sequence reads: CSARPYTEAFF. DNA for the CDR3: TGCAGTGCTAGACCATATACTGAAGCTTTCTTT.

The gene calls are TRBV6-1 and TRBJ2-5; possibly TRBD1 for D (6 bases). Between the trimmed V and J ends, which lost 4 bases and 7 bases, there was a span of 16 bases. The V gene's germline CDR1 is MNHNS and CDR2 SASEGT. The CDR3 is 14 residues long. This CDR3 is CASSGRQAPGTQYF. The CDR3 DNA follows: TGTGCCAGCAGTGGACGACAGGCCCCGGGGACCCAGTACTTC.

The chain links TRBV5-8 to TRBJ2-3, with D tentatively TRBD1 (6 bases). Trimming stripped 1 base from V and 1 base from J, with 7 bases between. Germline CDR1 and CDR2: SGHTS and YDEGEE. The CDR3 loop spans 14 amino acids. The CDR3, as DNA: TGTGCCAGCAGCTTGAGACAGGGCACAGATACGCAGTATTTT. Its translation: CASSLRQGTDTQYF.

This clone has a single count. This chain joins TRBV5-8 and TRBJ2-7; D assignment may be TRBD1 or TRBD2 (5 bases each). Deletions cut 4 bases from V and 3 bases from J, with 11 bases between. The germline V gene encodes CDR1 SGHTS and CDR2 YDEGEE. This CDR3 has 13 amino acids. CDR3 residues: CASSGGSYYEQYF. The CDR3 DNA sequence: TGTGCCAGCAGCGGGGGATCTTACTACGAGCAGTACTTC.

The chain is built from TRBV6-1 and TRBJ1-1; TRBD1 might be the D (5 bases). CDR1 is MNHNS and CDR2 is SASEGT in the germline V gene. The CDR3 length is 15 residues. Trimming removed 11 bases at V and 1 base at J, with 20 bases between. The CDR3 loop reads CAAKRGRAGNTEAFF. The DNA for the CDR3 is TGTGCCGCTAAAAGGGGCAGAGCAGGGAACACTGAAGCTTTCTTT.